Sequencing of this T cell receptor (beta chain) was carried out in a study of cytomegalovirus exposure and HLA in healthy donors. Study-level results: With later analysis, a missense DCLRE1C variant became linked to TCR beta V- and J-gene trimming.

CDR3 size: 20 residues. Germline V CDR1 and CDR2: LNHDA, SQIVND (reference sequence). V trimming: 0 bases; J trimming: 9 bases; junction bases outside the gene matches: 20. PCR primers comprised 60 Vbeta and 13 Jbeta primers. Some clones are missing from TCRdb's copy, which holds only in-frame ones; the method was immunoSEQ multiplex PCR. The table lists approximately 160,000 clones, approximately 80% of them singletons, with roughly 10% in the top ten. As concerns this clone: Antigen: not known.

The chain couples TRBV19 to TRBJ1-5; TRBD1 matches at 10 bases. Sequences were obtained from PBMCs. The clonotype originates from a man aged 18 to 30 in good health and CMV-seropositive. CDR3 loop: CASSIDLLGTGEEGFLPQHF. CDR3 nucleotide sequence: TGTGCCAGTAGTATAGATCTATTAGGGACAGGGGAGGAGGGTTTCTTGCCCCAGCATTTT.